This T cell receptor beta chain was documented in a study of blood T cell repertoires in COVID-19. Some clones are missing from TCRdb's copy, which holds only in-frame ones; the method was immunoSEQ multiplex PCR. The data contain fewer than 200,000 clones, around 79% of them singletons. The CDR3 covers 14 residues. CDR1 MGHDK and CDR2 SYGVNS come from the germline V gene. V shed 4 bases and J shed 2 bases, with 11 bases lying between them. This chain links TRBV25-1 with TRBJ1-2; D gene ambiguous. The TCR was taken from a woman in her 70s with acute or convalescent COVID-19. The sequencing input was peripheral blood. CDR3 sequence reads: CASSAVTENYGYTF. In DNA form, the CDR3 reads TGTGCCAGCAGTGCCGTTACAGAAAACTATGGCTACACCTTC.